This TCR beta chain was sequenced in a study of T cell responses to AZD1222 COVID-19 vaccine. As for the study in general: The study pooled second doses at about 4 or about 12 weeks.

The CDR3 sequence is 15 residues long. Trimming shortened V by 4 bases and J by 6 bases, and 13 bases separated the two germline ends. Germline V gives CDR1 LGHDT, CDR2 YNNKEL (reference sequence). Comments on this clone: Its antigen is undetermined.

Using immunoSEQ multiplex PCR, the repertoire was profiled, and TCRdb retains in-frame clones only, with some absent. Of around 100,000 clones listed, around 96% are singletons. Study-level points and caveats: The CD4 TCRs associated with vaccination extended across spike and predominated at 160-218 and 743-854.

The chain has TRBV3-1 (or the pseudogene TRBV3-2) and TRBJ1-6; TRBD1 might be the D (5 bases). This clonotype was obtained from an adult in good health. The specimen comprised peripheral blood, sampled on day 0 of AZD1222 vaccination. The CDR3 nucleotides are TGTGCCAGCAGCCTCTGGGACCGGTCTAATTCACCCCTCCACTTT. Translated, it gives CASSLWDRSNSPLHF.